This entry describes one T cell receptor beta chain. This sample stems from a study of T-cell reconstitution after alpha-beta-depleted transplantation in children. TCRbeta library preparation incorporated unique molecular identifiers. TCRdb re-derived calls from the PCR reads in MiXCR, one entry per CDR3 protein. The data contain 350,000 to 400,000 distinct CDR3 sequences, roughly 20% of them singletons. CDR3 length equals 15 residues. Trimming stripped 6 bases from V and 0 bases from J, with 14 bases between. The sequences come from PBMCs from the stem cell graft donor, collected from the stem cell graft. The sequence was collected from a human donor who donated a stem cell graft to a child with acute myeloid leukemia. The chain is built from TRBV12-3 or TRBV12-4 and TRBJ1-1; perhaps TRBD1 as D (5 bases). This CDR3 reads CASSTGWGVNTEAFF. In nucleotides, the CDR3 is TGTGCCAGCAGCACAGGATGGGGGGTGAACACTGAAGCTTTCTTT.